These T cell receptor beta chains were read from a single sample in a study of T cells after yellow fever vaccination. Via MiXCR, TCRdb re-called the 5' RACE reads, giving one row per CDR3 protein. Counted here are about 220,000 distinct CDR3 sequences, approximately 3.2% occurring once; the ten biggest clones make up roughly 3.2%. The sample in question was CD4+ T cells sorted from PBMCs, obtained 10 days after the yellow fever booster vaccination. These receptors originate from a young man who received the YFV17D yellow fever vaccine. The CDR3 runs from the conserved cysteine through the conserved F or W. D genes are given only for firm matches. Size is omitted from some rows. Given values are once, few, many or a class for expanded clones.

DNA	CDR3	V	J	size	D
TGTGCCAGCAGCTTACGGAATATGAACACTGAAGCTTTCTTT	CASSLRNMNTEAFF	TRBV7-2	TRBJ1-1	few	.
TGTGCCTGGAGTGTACAACTAGCGGGGTACAATGAGCAGTTCTTC	CAWSVQLAGYNEQFF	TRBV30	TRBJ2-1	.	TRBD2
TGCGCCAGCAGCTTGGACGGTGAAAACACTGAAGCTTTCTTT	CASSLDGENTEAFF	TRBV5-1	TRBJ1-1	many	.
TGTGCCAGCAGCTTGGGGCTAGCGGGGGGTGCAGGTGAGCAGTTCTTC	CASSLGLAGGAGEQFF	TRBV5-4	TRBJ2-1	few	TRBD2
TGTGCCATCAGTGAGTTCGGACGGACCAAGCTGTTTTTT	CAISEFGRTKLFF	TRBV10-3	TRBJ1-4	many	.
TGTGCCAGCAGCGCCACTAGCGGGGCCTACAATGAGCAGTTCTTC	CASSATSGAYNEQFF	TRBV7-3	TRBJ2-1	.	TRBD2
TGTGCCAGCAGCTTTCCCGTGGACAGGGGGCCTCCGGTTACGCAGTATTTT	CASSFPVDRGPPVTQYF	TRBV11-2	TRBJ2-3	.	TRBD1
TGTGCCAGCAGAAGGGGACTAGCGGGGGGCCTCCAAGAGACCCAGTACTTC	CASRRGLAGGLQETQYF	TRBV12-3/TRBV12-4	TRBJ2-5	many	TRBD2
TGCGCCAGCAGCTTCGGACAGGGGGAGGGCTACACCTTC	CASSFGQGEGYTF	TRBV12-3/TRBV12-4	TRBJ1-2	many	TRBD1
TGTGCCAGCAGTCAGGAGCTTCCCACCGGGGAGCTGTTTTTT	CASSQELPTGELFF	TRBV12-3/TRBV12-4	TRBJ2-2	few	.
TGTGCCAGCAGCCAAGCCCCTCCGGGACTCCTCCAGCAAGAGACCCAGTACTTC	CASSQAPPGLLQQETQYF	TRBV4-2	TRBJ2-5	.	.
TGCGCCAGCAGCAACCGAATAAGGACAGGCCCCACAGATACGCAGTATTTT	CASSNRIRTGPTDTQYF	TRBV5-1	TRBJ2-3	many	TRBD1
TGTGCCAGCAGTTTAAGAGGCAGCGTTAAGGAAGCTTTCTTT	CASSLRGSVKEAFF	TRBV27	TRBJ1-1	many	.
TGTGCCAGCACCCCTTCACCGAACTACGAGCAGTACTTC	CASTPSPNYEQYF	TRBV6-5	TRBJ2-7	few	.
TGCGCCAGCAGCTTTGGGACTAGCGGGGGATCAGAGACCCAGTACTTC	CASSFGTSGGSETQYF	TRBV5-1	TRBJ2-5	.	TRBD2
TGTGCCAGCAGCTTACAATGGCGAAATGAGCAGTTCTTC	CASSLQWRNEQFF	TRBV7-2	TRBJ2-1	.	.
TGTGCCAGCAGCCCCCTGGGACGGGAGACCCAGTACTTC	CASSPLGRETQYF	TRBV28	TRBJ2-5	many	.
TGTGCCAGCATGGGAAGACCCTACACTGAAGCTTTCTTT	CASMGRPYTEAFF	TRBV7-9	TRBJ1-1	few	.
TGCAGTGCTAGCCCTCCGGACAGGGTAGACTATGGCTACACCTTC	CSASPPDRVDYGYTF	TRBV20-1	TRBJ1-2	many	TRBD1
TGTGCCAGCAGCCAAGACCTCGACAGGGGGGGGTTGTACACTGAAGCTTTCTTT	CASSQDLDRGGLYTEAFF	TRBV4-2	TRBJ1-1	few	TRBD1
TGTGCCAGCAGTTACAGGACCGGGACAAACATTCAGTACTTC	CASSYRTGTNIQYF	TRBV6-2/TRBV6-3	TRBJ2-4	many	.
TGTGCCAGCAGCGTAGGGGTTTTGGGACTCCAAGGTGAAGCTTTCTTT	CASSVGVLGLQGEAFF	TRBV9	TRBJ1-1	many	.
TGCAGTGCTACGACGGCCAACACAGATACGCAGTATTTT	CSATTANTDTQYF	TRBV20-1	TRBJ2-3	few	.
TGCAGTGCTCTCAGCGGGGTCACAGATACGCAGTATTTT	CSALSGVTDTQYF	TRBV20-1	TRBJ2-3	few	TRBD2
TGTGCCAGCAGCTTACAGGGGAGGGGTAAGACCCAGTACTTC	CASSLQGRGKTQYF	TRBV2	TRBJ2-5	many	.
TGTGCCAGCAGGAACTCAGGGGGAAATCAGCCCCAGCATTTT	CASRNSGGNQPQHF	TRBV12-3/TRBV12-4	TRBJ1-5	many	TRBD1
TGTGCCAGCAGCACCGGGGGGGCCGGATCAACACCCCTCCACTTT	CASSTGGAGSTPLHF	TRBV7-2	TRBJ1-6	few	.
TGCGCCAGCAGTCAACCGCTGGCGGGGGGTTCCTACAATGAGCAGTTCTTC	CASSQPLAGGSYNEQFF	TRBV23-1	TRBJ2-1	many	TRBD2
TGTGCCAGCAGTCAGACAGGGACCTATGGCTACACCTTC	CASSQTGTYGYTF	TRBV12-3/TRBV12-4	TRBJ1-2	many	TRBD1
TGTGCCAGCGCATCGGACAGGACGACTCCGAGGCAGTACTTC	CASASDRTTPRQYF	TRBV12-3/TRBV12-4	TRBJ2-7	few	TRBD1
TGTGCCAGCACTACAGGGGTGAACACTGAAGCTTTCTTT	CASTTGVNTEAFF	TRBV5-5	TRBJ1-1	many	TRBD1
TGTGCCAGCAGCAGAGACACGGACAACCTGATGGGCACTGAAGCTTTCTTT	CASSRDTDNLMGTEAFF	TRBV21-1	TRBJ1-1	.	.
TGCGCCAGCAGCCAAGTGGGGGCAGTAGCGAGTAATTCACCCCTCCACTTT	CASSQVGAVASNSPLHF	TRBV4-1	TRBJ1-6	.	.
TGTGCCAGCAGTTACTCGGCGGGGATGAACACTGAAGCTTTCTTT	CASSYSAGMNTEAFF	TRBV6-5	TRBJ1-1	.	.
TGTGCCAGCAGCGTAGCTCTAGCGGGGGCCGAAGAGACCCAGTACTTC	CASSVALAGAEETQYF	TRBV9	TRBJ2-5	.	TRBD2
TGTGCCAGCAGCTTGGACAGACCTGAAGCTTTCTTT	CASSLDRPEAFF	TRBV12-3/TRBV12-4	TRBJ1-1	.	.
TGTGCCAGCAGTCCTACAGGGGACCGGTACAATGAGCAGTTCTTC	CASSPTGDRYNEQFF	TRBV7-3	TRBJ2-1	many	TRBD1
TGCGCCAGCAGCTTGGCGCGGGGGACGGACGTAAAGTACTTC	CASSLARGTDVKYF	TRBV5-1	TRBJ2-7	many	TRBD2
TGTGCCAGCAGCCCAGGACAGCCCACGAACACCGGGGAGCTGTTTTTT	CASSPGQPTNTGELFF	TRBV5-5	TRBJ2-2	many	.